The clone carrying this T cell receptor beta chain was recorded at least ten times. The antigen remains unidentified. In the library, each TCR cDNA molecule bore its own unique molecular identifier. TCRdb reprocessed the 5' RACE reads with MiXCR, giving one entry per CDR3 protein. The data show tens of thousands of distinct CDR3 sequences, less than 8.5% seen once. This sample is part of a study of spatial heterogeneity in lung cancer. Time point denoted: sample taken at primary tumor resection. Sequencing of whole RNA from tumor, nontumor lung or frozen PBMC involved no sorting. Broader study findings: Ubiquitous expanded tumor TCRs appeared in blood more at resection than follow-up.

The sequence derives from a female donor with early-stage non-small cell lung cancer. The sequenced sample was PBMCs, obtained at surgery.

The CDR3 sequence: CASSLGQTHGDEQFF. CDR3 sequence (DNA): TGTGCCAGCAGTTTAGGGCAGACCCATGGGGATGAGCAGTTCTTC. The chain carries TRBV12-3 or TRBV12-4 and TRBJ2-1; D remains unclear. The length of the CDR3 is 15 residues. Trimming removed 1 base from V and 8 bases from J, with 15 bases in between.